This T cell receptor beta chain was obtained from a study of T cells in Graves' hyperthyroidism and ophthalmopathy (dated by TCRdb to between 2018 and 2020). Study-level background: Peripheral blood samples were taken at the time of initial diagnosis, prior to any treatment. A discovery cohort of about 96 patients, about 43 with Graves' ophthalmopathy and fewer than 65 with stable Graves' hyperthyroidism, was used to find distinguishing TCR V-J signatures. Prospective prediction of ophthalmopathy was tested in an independent validation cohort of some 19 hyperthyroidism patients and 15 to 17 patients who later progressed to ophthalmopathy. In about 6 Graves' hyperthyroidism patients, the study also compared T-cell repertoires from thyroid tissue with T-cell repertoires from blood. The paper reports TCR Vbeta CDR3 sequencing of fewer than 150 peripheral blood samples: approximately 41 ophthalmopathy, roughly 80 hyperthyroidism and around 17 progressor patients. Once sampling was done, hyperthyroidism patients were given methimazole at a starting dose of 30 mg daily, whereas ophthalmopathy patients were given high-dose intravenous methylprednisolone. For training and testing, the 100 or so patients in the discovery cohort were randomly divided in a 7:3 ratio.

This clonotype occurred many times. Its antigen specificity is not known. Nothing much larger sits one base from this clone, and base qualities are not available. At the junction V is shortened by 5 bases and J by 5 bases; bases outside the gene matches: 9. As encoded in the germline V gene, CDR1 is MNHEY while CDR2 is SVGEGT. Taken from cysteine to phenylalanine, the CDR3 has 15 residues. The entry retains the CDR3 DNA only, 45 bases that are in frame from base 1. TCR beta CDR3 regions were amplified from RNA transcripts. The first round of RT-PCR for the TCR CDR3 was performed with the HTBI primer set and the Qiagen OneStep RT-PCR kit. Libraries were constructed in a second round of multiplex PCR, after which size selection and purification were performed. Sequencing of the libraries was done on an Illumina HiSeq2000 using paired-end 100 bp reads. The study's processing was this. SOAPnuke was used to process the raw data, throwing out any read that contained adapters or uncalled bases, had a mean Phred below 15, or lacked an exact constant-primer or identifier match. High-quality paired reads were merged with COPE v1.2.5, and unique nucleotide sequences were defined as clonotypes. Clonotypes were aligned to IMGT TRBV, TRBD and TRBJ reference segments using MiTCR v1.1. Only V-J combinations with frequency above 0.0001, covering roughly 99% of repertoires, were analysed. The TCS score was defined as the ratio of F50 (clonal expansion) to E x V (chaos), calculated using BLOSUM62-based TCRdist between CDR3 peptides within each V-J. Welch's t-statistics and random forest reduced several hundred V-J features to 10 to 15, which were used in a naive Bayes classifier (R e1071). TCRdb took the public reads, trimmed them with fastp at Q25, ran MiXCR for clone calling and kept in-frame beta chains. Rows are unified per CDR3 protein, each entry keeping the most common DNA and genes. The V and J calls and clone size come from TCRdb's table, not from the authors' own analysis. Recorded for this sample are a few hundred thousand distinct CDR3 sequences; 15% to 17% of them occurred a single time. The ten biggest clones cover roughly a quarter of the sample.

Hyperthyroidism patients were newly diagnosed, had a disease duration of under 2 months, and were aged 18 to 65 years. Patients with uncontrolled infections, other autoimmune diseases, pregnancy or lactation were excluded. Diagnoses were established on the basis of clinical symptoms, serum thyroxine and TRAb, thyroid ultrasound, and orbital computed tomography. Blood from progressor patients was collected at the time of first diagnosis with hyperthyroidism, before any ophthalmopathy symptoms had appeared. Ficoll-Paque density gradient centrifugation was used to isolate PBMCs from about 9 ml of fresh peripheral blood. Progressor patients were initially diagnosed with Graves' hyperthyroidism and developed ophthalmopathy during follow-up. Total RNA was extracted with Trizol reagent, and quality was checked on an Agilent 2100 Bioanalyzer. Study-wide conclusions, independent of this receptor: Most expanded thyroid clonotypes (frequency above 0.001) were also detected in blood, suggesting blood repertoires may reflect thyroid immune responses. In validation, the model predicted progression to ophthalmopathy with 55% to 71% sensitivity and less than 80% specificity, a median of about six months before onset. Sample size was not statistically predetermined, and investigators were not blinded to group allocation. Ophthalmopathy was separated from stable hyperthyroidism by a 13 V-J signature model, with approximately 90% sensitivity and 81% to 82% specificity obtained in cross-validation and 80%/75% obtained in testing.

Sequenced material: blood. This receptor was identified in a young woman with Graves' hyperthyroidism that later progressed to Graves' ophthalmopathy. The chain employs TRBV6-2 or TRBV6-3 and TRBJ2-5, with TRBD2 identical over 9 junction bases. CDR3 sequence: CASSRVEREVETQYF. The base sequence is TGTGCCAGCAGTCGCGTCGAGCGGGAGGTTGAGACCCAGTACTTC.